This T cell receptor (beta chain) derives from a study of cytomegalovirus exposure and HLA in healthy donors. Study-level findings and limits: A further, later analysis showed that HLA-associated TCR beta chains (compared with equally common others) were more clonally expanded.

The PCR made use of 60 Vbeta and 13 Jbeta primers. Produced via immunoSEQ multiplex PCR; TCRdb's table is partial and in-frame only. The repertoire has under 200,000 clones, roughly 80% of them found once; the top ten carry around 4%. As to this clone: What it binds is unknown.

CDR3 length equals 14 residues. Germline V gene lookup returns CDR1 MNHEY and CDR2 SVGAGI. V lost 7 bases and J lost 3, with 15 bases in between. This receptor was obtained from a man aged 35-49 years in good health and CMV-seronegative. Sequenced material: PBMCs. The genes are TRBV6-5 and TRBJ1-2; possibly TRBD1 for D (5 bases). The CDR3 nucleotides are TGTGCCAGCAAGGCGGGGCCGAGCGACTATGGCTACACCTTC. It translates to CASKAGPSDYGYTF.